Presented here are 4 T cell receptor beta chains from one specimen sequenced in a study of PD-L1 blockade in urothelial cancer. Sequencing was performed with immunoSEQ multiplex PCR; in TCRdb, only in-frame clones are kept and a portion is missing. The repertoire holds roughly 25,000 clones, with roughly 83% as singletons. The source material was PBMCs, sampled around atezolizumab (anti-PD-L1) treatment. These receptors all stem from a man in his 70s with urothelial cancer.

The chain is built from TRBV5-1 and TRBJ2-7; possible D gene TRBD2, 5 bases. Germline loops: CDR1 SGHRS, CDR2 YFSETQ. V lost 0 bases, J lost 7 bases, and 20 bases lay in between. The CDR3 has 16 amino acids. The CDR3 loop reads CASSLDSAIKRGEQYF. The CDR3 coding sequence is TGCGCCAGCAGCTTGGATTCTGCGATAAAACGGGGAGAGCAGTACTTC. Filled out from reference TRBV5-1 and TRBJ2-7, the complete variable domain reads KAGVTQTPRYLIKTRGQQVTLSCSPISGHRSVSWYQQTPGQGLQFLFEYFSETQRNKGNFPGRFSGRQFSNSRSEMNVSTLELGDSALYLCASSLDSAIKRGEQYFGPGTRLTVT.

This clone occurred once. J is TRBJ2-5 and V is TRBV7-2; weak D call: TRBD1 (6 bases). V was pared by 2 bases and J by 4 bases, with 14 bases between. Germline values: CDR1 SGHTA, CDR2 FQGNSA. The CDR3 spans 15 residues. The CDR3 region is CASSLSAGVRETQYF. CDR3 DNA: TGTGCCAGCAGCTTATCCGCAGGGGTGCGAGAGACCCAGTACTTC.

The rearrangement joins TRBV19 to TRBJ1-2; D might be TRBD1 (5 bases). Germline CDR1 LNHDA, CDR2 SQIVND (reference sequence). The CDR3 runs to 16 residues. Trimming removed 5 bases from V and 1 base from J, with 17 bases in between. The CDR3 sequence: CASSRRQRDLNYGYTF. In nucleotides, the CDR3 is TGTGCCAGTAGTCGACGACAGCGAGACCTTAACTATGGCTACACCTTC. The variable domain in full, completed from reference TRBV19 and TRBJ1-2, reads DGGITQSPKYLFRKEGQNVTLSCEQNLNHDAMYWYRQDPGQGLRLIYYSQIVNDFQKGDIAEGYSVSREKKESFPLTVTSAQKNPTAFYLCASSRRQRDLNYGYTFGSGTRLTVV.

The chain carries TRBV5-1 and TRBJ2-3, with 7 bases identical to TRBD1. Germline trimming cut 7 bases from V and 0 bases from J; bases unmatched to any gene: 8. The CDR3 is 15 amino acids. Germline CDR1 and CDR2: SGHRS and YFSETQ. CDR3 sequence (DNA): TGCGCCAGCTGCGATCCGGGACAGAGCACAGATACGCAGTATTTT. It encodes CASCDPGQSTDTQYF.